The 9 T cell receptor beta chains in this list originate from one sample, sequenced in a study of cytomegalovirus exposure and HLA in healthy donors. Sequenced by immunoSEQ multiplex PCR; TCRdb stores in-frame clones only, minus some. Of 150,000 to 200,000 clones listed, 75% to 90% are singletons. Sequencing input: PBMCs. These TCRs come from a man aged 18 to 30 in good health and CMV-seropositive.

The rearrangement joins TRBV27 to TRBJ2-5; 7 bases align to TRBD2. Germline V gene lookup returns CDR1 MNHEY and CDR2 SMNVEV (reference sequence). The CDR3 contains 14 residues. J lost 7 bases, V lost 2 bases, and 7 bases had no gene match. CDR3 amino acids: CASSLAGWEGTQYF. CDR3 sequence (DNA): TGTGCCAGCAGTTTAGCGGGATGGGAGGGGACCCAGTACTTC.

The rearrangement joins TRBV2 to TRBJ2-3; 8 bases align to TRBD1. The V gene end was trimmed by 6 bases and the J gene end by 5 bases; junction bases not matched to a gene: 10. Germline V gene sequence: CDR1 SNHLY, CDR2 FYNNEI. The CDR3 has 15 amino acids. The CDR3 sequence is CASSRLTGVVDTQYF. CDR3 in DNA: TGTGCCAGCAGCCGCCTGACAGGGGTGGTAGATACGCAGTATTTT.

The chain carries TRBV4-1 and TRBJ2-5, with no clear D. V was cut by 2 bases and J by 1 base, with 5 bases left in between. This CDR3 spans 13 amino acids. Germline V gene data show CDR1 as MGHRA and CDR2 as YSYEKL. CDR3 coding DNA: TGCGCCAGCAGCCAATTCATCCAAGAGACCCAGTACTTC. This translates into CASSQFIQETQYF.

This clone was detected only a few times. The V call is TRBV29-1, the J call TRBJ2-1; TRBD2 matches 14 bases. This CDR3 is built from 15 residues. J lost 2 bases, V lost 7 bases, and 4 bases had no gene match. Germline V gene lookup returns CDR1 SQVTM and CDR2 ANQGSEA. The CDR3 DNA is TGCAGCGGTGGACTAGCGGGAGGTCCCTACAATGAGCAGTTCTTC. Protein sequence: CSGGLAGGPYNEQFF.

This chain connects TRBV2 to TRBJ1-2, with 7 bases fitting TRBD1. Unmatched junction bases numbered 8, after V lost 2 bases and J lost 8 bases. The germline CDR1 and CDR2 sequences are SNHLY and FYNNEI. CDR3 length equals 14 residues. The DNA of the CDR3 is TGTGCCAGCAGTGAAAGGGGGCAGACGAAGGGCTACACCTTC. It encodes CASSERGQTKGYTF.

The chain carries TRBV28 and TRBJ1-1; weak D call: TRBD1 (6 bases). CDR3 length: 13 residues. Germline V gives CDR1 MDHEN, CDR2 SYDVKM. V lost 8 bases to trimming and J lost 2 bases, with 12 bases between them. The CDR3 region is CASSGTSNTEAFF. DNA for the CDR3: TGTGCCAGCTCAGGGACATCCAACACTGAAGCTTTCTTT.

The chain couples TRBV9 to TRBJ2-1, with D possibly matching TRBD1 (5 bases). CDR3 size: 15 residues. In germline, CDR1 is SGDLS, CDR2 YYNGEE. With 4 bases removed from V and 3 bases from J, the gap between germline ends came to 14 bases. Written as DNA, the CDR3 is TGTGCCAGCAGCCCTGGGGCAGGGCACTACAATGAGCAGTTCTTC. Translating it yields CASSPGAGHYNEQFF.

This chain links TRBV6-5 with TRBJ2-7, with a weak D call TRBD2 (6 bases). Trimming took off 0 bases at V and 2 bases at J, with 8 bases between the two ends. Germline values: CDR1 MNHEY, CDR2 SVGAGI. The CDR3 has 14 residues. CDR3 nucleotides: TGTGCCAGCAGTTACTCTAGCGGAACCTACGAGCAGTACTTC. It encodes CASSYSSGTYEQYF.

V and J are TRBV6-5 and TRBJ1-1, with 8 positions matching TRBD1. This CDR3 has 15 amino acids. The trim removed 7 bases at V and 1 base at J, leaving 8 bases unmatched. The germline V gene encodes CDR1 MNHEY and CDR2 SVGAGI. The CDR3 DNA follows: TGTGCCAGCATCCCTCCGGGACAGGAGAACACTGAAGCTTTCTTT. It yields the protein CASIPPGQENTEAFF.